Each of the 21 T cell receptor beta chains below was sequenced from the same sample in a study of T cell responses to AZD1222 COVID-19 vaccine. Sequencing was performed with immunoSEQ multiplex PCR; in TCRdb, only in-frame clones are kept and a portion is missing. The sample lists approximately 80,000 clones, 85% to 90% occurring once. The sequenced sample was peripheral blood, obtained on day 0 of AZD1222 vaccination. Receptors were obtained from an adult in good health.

The CDR3 coding sequence is TGCGCCAGCAGCTGGGGAGATACGCAGTATTTT. Translated: CASSWGDTQYF. The chain recombines TRBV5-1 with TRBJ2-3; D not certain. V was shortened by 3 bases and J by 5 bases, with 4 bases between the two germline ends. In germline, CDR1 is SGHRS, CDR2 YFSETQ. This CDR3 has 11 amino acids. The entire variable domain, with the rest obtained from reference TRBV5-1 and TRBJ2-3, is as follows: KAGVTQTPRYLIKTRGQQVTLSCSPISGHRSVSWYQQTPGQGLQFLFEYFSETQRNKGNFPGRFSGRQFSNSRSEMNVSTLELGDSALYLCASSWGDTQYFGPGTRLTVL.

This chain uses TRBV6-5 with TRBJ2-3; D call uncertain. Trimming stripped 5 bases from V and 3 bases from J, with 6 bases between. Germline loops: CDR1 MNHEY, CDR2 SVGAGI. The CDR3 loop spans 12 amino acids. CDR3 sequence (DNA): TGTGCCAGCAGTCCACCAACAGATACGCAGTATTTT. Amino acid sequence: CASSPPTDTQYF.

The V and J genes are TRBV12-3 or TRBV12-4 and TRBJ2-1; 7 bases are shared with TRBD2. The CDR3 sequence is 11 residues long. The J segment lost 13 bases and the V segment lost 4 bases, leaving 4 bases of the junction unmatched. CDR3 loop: CASSSGEGQFF. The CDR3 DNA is TGTGCCAGCAGTTCTGGGGAGGGACAGTTCTTC.

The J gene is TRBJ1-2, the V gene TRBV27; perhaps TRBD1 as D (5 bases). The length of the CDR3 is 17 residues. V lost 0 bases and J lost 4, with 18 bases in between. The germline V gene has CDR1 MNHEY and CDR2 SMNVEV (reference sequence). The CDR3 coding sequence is TGTGCCAGCAGTTTATCCAAGGTGGGACGGAACCTCTATGGCTACACCTTC. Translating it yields CASSLSKVGRNLYGYTF.

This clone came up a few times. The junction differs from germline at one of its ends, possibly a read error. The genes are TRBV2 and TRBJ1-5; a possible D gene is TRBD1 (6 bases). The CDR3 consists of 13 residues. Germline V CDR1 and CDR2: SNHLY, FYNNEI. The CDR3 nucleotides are TGTGCCAGCAGTGAAGCCGGGGGGCCGAACATGGCTTTT. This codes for CASSEAGGPNMAF.

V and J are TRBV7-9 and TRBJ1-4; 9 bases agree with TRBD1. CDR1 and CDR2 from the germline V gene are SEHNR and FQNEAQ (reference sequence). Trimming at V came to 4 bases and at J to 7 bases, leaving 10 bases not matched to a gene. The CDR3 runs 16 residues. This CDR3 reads CASSSNSEGQGEKLFF. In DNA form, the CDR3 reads TGTGCCAGCAGCTCAAACTCGGAGGGACAGGGTGAAAAACTGTTTTTT.

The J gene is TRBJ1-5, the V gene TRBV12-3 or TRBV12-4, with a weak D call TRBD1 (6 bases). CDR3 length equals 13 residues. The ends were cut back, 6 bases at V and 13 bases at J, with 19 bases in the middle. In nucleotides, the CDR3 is TGTGCCAGCAGCCAGGCGGGGGGACACCTTCAGCATTTT. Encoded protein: CASSQAGGHLQHF.

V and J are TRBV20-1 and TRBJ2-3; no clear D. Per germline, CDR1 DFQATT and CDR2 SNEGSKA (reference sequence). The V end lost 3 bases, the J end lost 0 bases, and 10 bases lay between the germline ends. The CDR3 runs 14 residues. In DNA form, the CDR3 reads TGCAGTGCTAGTCCACCCCTTAGCACAGATACGCAGTATTTT. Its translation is CSASPPLSTDTQYF.

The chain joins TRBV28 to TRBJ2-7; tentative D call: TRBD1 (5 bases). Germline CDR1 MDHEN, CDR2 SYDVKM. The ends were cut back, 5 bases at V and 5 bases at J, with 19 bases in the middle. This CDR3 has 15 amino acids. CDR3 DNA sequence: TGTGCCAGCAGTCCCAATACTCGAGGACACAACGAGCAGTACTTC. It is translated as CASSPNTRGHNEQYF. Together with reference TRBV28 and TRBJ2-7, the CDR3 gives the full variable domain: DVKVTQSSRYLVKRTGEKVFLECVQDMDHENMFWYRQDPGLGLRLIYFSYDVKMKEKGDIPEGYSVSREKKERFSLILESASTNQTSMYLCASSPNTRGHNEQYFGPGTRLTVT.

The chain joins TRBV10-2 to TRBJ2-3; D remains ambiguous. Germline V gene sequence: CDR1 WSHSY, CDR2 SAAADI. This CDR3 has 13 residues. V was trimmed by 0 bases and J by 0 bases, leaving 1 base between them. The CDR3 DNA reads TGCGCCAGCAGTGAGTCTAGCACAGATACGCAGTATTTT. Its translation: CASSESSTDTQYF.

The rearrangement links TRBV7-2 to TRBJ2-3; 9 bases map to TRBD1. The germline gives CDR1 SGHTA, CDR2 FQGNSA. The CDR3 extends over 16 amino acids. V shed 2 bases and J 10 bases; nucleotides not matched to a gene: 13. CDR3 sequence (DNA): TGTGCCAGCAGCTTAACCCCGGGACAGGGATCGATGGCGCAGTATTTT. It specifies CASSLTPGQGSMAQYF.

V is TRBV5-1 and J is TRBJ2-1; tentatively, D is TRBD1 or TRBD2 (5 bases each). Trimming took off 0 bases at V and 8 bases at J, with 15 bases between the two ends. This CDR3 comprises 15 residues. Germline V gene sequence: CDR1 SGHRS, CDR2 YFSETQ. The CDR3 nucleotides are TGCGCCAGCAGCTTGGGGGGGTCCCCGCTGGATGAGCAGTTCTTC. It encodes CASSLGGSPLDEQFF.

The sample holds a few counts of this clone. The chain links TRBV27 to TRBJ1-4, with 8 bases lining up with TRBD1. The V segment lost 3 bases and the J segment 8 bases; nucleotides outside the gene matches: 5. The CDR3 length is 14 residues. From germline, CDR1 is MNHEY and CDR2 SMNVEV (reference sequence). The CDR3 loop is CASSFTGGTEKLFF. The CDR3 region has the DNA TGTGCCAGCAGTTTCACAGGGGGAACAGAAAAACTGTTTTTT.

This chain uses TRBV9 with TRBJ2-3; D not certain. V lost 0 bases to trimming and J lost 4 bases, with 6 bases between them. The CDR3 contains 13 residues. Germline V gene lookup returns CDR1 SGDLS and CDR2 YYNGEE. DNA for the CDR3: TGTGCCAGCAGCGTAGAGGTGGCAGATACGCAGTATTTT. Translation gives CASSVEVADTQYF.

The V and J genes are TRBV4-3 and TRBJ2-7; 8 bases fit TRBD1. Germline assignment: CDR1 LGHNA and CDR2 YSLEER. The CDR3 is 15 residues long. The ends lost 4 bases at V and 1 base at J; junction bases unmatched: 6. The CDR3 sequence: CASSLGQGNSYEQYF. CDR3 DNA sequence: TGCGCCAGCAGCCTAGGACAGGGCAATTCCTACGAGCAGTACTTC.

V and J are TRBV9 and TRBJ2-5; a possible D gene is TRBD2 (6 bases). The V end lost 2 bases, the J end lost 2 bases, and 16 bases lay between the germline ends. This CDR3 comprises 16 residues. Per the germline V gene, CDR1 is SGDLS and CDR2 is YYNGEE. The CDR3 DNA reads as TGTGCCAGCAGCGTCGGGAGAGTGCGGGATCAAGAGACCCAGTACTTC. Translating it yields CASSVGRVRDQETQYF. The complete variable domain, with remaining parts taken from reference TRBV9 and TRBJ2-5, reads DSGVTQTPKHLITATGQRVTLRCSPRSGDLSVYWYQQSLDQGLQFLIQYYNGEERAKGNILERFSAQQFPDLHSELNLSSLELGDSALYFCASSVGRVRDQETQYFGPGTRLLVL.

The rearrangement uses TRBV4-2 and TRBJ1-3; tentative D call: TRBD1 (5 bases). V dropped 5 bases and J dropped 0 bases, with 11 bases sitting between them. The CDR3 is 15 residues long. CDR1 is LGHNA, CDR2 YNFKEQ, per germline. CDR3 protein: CASSAPGSSGNTIYF. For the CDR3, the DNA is TGTGCCAGCAGCGCCCCAGGGAGCTCTGGAAACACCATATATTTT.

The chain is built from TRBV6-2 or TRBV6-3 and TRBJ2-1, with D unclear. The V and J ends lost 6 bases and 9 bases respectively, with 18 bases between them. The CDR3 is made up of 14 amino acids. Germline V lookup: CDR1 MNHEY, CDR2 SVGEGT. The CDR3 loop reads CASSPGRVASEQFF. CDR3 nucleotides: TGTGCCAGCAGCCCCGGTCGGGTTGCAAGTGAGCAGTTCTTC.

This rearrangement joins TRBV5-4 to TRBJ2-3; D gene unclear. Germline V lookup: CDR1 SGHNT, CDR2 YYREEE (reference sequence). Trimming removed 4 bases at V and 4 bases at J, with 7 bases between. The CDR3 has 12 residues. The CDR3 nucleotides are TGTGCCAGCAGCCGAAACCCAGATACGCAGTATTTT. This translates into CASSRNPDTQYF.

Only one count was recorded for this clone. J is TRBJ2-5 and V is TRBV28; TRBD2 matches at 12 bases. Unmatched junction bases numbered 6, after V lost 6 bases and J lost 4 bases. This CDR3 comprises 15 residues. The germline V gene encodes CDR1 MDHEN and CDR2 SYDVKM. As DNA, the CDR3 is TGTGCCAGCAGCCGACTAGCGGGAGAGGCAGAGACCCAGTACTTC. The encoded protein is CASSRLAGEAETQYF.

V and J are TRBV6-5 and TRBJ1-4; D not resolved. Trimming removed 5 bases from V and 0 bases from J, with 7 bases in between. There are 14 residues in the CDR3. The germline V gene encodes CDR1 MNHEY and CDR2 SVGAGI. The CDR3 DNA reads TGTGCCAGCAGTAGGGCTACAACTAATGAAAAACTGTTTTTT. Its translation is CASSRATTNEKLFF.